This T cell receptor beta chain was captured by sequencing in a study of blood T cell repertoires in COVID-19. Looking at the study overall: COVID-19 samples, acute and convalescent, were from the United States, Italy and Spain. T cells, B-cell-depleted T cells, or PBMCs provided the cDNA or gDNA that served as material.

Source study methods: Amplification from reference gene primers served as the basis for estimated nucleated cell counts. This table comes from immunoSEQ multiplex PCR, and its TCRdb copy is limited to in-frame clones, with some not included. D and trimming come from the DNA, and the V and J calls and clone size come from that table. The sample shows 95,000 to 120,000 clones, around nine tenths of them seen only once. Per the germline V gene, CDR1 is MGHDK and CDR2 is SYGVNS. The CDR3 spans 14 residues. Trimming pared 7 bases from V and 9 bases from J, leaving 16 bases between. This sequence originates from an older woman who had recovered from COVID-19. Sequencing used peripheral blood. The gene calls are TRBV25-1 and TRBJ1-6; D is possibly TRBD1 (6 bases). The CDR3 region is CASTLGGGGSPLHF. For the CDR3, the DNA is TGTGCCAGCACCCTCGGGGGGGGCGGTTCACCCCTCCACTTT.